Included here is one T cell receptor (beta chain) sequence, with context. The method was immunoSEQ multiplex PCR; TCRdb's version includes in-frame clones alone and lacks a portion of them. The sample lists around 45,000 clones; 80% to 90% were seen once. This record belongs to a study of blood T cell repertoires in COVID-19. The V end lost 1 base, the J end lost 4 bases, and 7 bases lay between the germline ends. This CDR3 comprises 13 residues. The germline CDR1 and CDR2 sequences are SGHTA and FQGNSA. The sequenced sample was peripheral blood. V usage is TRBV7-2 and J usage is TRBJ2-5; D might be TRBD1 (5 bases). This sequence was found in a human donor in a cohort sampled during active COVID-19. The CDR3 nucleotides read TGTGCCAGCAGCTTAGGAAGGGGAGAGACCCAGTACTTC. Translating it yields CASSLGRGETQYF.